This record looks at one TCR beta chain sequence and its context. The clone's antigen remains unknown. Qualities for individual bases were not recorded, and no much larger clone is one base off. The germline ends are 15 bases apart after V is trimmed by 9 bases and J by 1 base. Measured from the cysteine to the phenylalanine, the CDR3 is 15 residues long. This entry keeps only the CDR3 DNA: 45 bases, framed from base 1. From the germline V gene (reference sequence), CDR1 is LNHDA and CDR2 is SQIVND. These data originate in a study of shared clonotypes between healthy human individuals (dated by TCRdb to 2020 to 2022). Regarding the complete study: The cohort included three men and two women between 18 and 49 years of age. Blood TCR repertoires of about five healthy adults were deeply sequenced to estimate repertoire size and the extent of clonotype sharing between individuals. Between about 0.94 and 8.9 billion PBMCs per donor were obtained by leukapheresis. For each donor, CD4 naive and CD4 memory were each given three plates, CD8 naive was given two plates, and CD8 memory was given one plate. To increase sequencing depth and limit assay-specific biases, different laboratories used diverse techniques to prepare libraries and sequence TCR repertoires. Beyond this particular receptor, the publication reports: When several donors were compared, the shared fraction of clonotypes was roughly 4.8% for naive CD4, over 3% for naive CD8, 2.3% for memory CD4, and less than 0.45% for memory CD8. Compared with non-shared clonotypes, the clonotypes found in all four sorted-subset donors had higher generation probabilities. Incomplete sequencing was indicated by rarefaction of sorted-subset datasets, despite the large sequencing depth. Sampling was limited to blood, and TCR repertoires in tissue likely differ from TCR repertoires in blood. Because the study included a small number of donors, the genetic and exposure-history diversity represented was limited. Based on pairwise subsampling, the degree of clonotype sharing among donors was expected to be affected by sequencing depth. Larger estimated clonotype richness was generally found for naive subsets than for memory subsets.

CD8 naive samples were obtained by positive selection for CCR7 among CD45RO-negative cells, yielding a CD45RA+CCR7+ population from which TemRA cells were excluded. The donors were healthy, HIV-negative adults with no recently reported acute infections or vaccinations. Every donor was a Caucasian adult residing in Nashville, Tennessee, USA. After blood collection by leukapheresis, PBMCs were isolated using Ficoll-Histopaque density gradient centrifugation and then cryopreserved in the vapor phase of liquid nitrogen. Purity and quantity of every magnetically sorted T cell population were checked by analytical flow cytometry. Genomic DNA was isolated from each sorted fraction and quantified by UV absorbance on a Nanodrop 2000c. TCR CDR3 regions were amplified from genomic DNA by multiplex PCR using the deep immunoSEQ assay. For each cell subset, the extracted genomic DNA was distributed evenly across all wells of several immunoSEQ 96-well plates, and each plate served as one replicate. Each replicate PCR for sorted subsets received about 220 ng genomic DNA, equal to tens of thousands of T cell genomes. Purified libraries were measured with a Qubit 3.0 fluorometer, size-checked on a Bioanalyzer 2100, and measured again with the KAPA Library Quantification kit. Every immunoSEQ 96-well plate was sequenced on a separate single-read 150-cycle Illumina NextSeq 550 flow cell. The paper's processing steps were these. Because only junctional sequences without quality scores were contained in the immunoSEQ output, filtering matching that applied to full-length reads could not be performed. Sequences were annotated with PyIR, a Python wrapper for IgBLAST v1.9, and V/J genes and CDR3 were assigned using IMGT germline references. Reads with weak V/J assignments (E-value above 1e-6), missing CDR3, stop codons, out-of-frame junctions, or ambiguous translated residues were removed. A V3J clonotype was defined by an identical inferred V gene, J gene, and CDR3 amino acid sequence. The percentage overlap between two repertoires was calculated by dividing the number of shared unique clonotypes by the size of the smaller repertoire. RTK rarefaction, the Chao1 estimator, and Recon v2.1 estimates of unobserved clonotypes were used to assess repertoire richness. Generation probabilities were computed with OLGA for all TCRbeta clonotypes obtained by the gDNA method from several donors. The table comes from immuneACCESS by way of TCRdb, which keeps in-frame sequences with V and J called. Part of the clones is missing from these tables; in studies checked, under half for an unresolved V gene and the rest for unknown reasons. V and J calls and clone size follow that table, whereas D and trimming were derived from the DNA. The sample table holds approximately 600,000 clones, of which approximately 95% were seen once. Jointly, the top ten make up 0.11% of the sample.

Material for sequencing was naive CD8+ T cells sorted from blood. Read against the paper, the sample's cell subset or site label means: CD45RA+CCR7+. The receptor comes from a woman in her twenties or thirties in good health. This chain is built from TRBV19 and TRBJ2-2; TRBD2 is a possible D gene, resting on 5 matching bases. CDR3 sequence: CASQIGVRNTGELFF. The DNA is TGTGCCAGCCAGATCGGGGTCCGGAACACCGGGGAGCTGTTTTTT.